Described below is a single TCR beta chain sequence and its context. Its antigen is not identified. This sample was taken from a study of response to subunit inactivated influenza vaccine. General study results and limits: Each seasonal influenza vaccination, the authors suggested, recruits few new T cells.

Trimming cost V 4 bases and J 1 base, with 24 bases left between them. The CDR3 is 19 amino acids. Germline CDR1 and CDR2: SGHDT and YYEEEE. TCRdb reanalysed the RT-PCR reads using MiXCR and keeps one entry per CDR3 protein. The sample lists approximately 700,000 distinct CDR3 sequences, more than 11% occurring once. This TCR came from a man between 45 and 60 years old who received an inactivated influenza vaccine. The sequencing here drew on PBMCs from blood, taken 14 to 15 days before vaccination. The J gene is TRBJ1-3, the V gene TRBV5-6; possible D gene TRBD1, 5 bases. The CDR3 loop reads CASSAEWGREENSGNTIYF. For the CDR3, the DNA is TGTGCCAGCAGCGCGGAATGGGGGAGGGAAGAGAATTCTGGAAACACCATATATTTT.